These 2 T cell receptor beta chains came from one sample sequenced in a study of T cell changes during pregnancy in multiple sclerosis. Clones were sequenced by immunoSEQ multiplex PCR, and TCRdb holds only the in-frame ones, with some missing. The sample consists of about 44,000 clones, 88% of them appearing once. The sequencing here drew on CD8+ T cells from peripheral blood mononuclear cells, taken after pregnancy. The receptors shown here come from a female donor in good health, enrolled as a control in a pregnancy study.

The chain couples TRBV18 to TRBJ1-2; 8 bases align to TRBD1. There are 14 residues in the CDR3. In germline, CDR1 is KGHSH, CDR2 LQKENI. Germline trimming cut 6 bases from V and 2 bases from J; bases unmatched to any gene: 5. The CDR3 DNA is TGTGCCAGCTCTTCGGGACAGGCGAACTATGGCTACACCTTC. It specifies CASSSGQANYGYTF.

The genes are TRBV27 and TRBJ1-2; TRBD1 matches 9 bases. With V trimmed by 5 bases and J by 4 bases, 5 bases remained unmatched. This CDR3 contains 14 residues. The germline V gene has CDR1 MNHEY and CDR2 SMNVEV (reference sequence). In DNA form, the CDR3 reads TGTGCCAGCAGTACTACAGGGGGCAGCTATGGCTACACCTTC. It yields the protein CASSTTGGSYGYTF.